A single sample is the source of the 28 T cell receptor beta chains below, sequenced in a study of T-cell reconstitution after alpha-beta-depleted transplantation in children. The TCRbeta library incorporated unique molecular identifiers. TCRdb re-called the PCR reads with MiXCR, one entry per CDR3 protein. The data show 610,000 or so distinct CDR3 sequences, more than 20% seen once. The source was PBMCs, collected before TCRalphabeta/CD19-depleted stem cell transplant. Every receptor here comes from a boy under two years old with Wiskott-Aldrich syndrome, due to receive a stem cell transplant.

The chain employs TRBV5-1 and TRBJ2-5; 7 positions agree with TRBD1. The length of the CDR3 is 14 residues. The V segment lost 4 bases and the J segment 2 bases; nucleotides outside the gene matches: 5. Germline assignment: CDR1 SGHRS and CDR2 YFSETQ. The CDR3 sequence: CASSQGQAQETQYF. CDR3 in DNA: TGCGCCAGCAGCCAAGGACAGGCACAAGAGACCCAGTACTTC.

The chain links TRBV27 to TRBJ2-1; no clear D gene. Germline CDR1 and CDR2: MNHEY and SMNVEV (reference sequence). V was pared by 6 bases and J by 8 bases, with 14 bases between. The CDR3 covers 13 residues. The CDR3 here is CASRSIGWDEQFF. The CDR3 DNA sequence: TGTGCCAGCAGATCCATCGGCTGGGATGAGCAGTTCTTC.

V is TRBV10-3 and J is TRBJ1-1; D not certain. The CDR3 totals 16 residues. The ends were cut back, 6 bases at V and 4 bases at J, with 21 bases in the middle. Germline loops: CDR1 ENHRY, CDR2 SYGVKD. CDR3 sequence (DNA): TGTGCCATCAGCCGAGAACAGTGGGGTCTGGGCACTGAAGCTTTCTTT. Translating gives CAISREQWGLGTEAFF.

In its sample, this clonotype was seen a few times. The chain recombines TRBV20-1 with TRBJ2-4, with TRBD2 identical over 11 bases. After removal of 5 bases from V and 7 bases from J, the junction contained 10 bases not matched to a gene. The CDR3 length is 15 residues. The germline CDR1 and CDR2 sequences are DFQATT and SNEGSKA (reference sequence). The CDR3 DNA reads as TGCAGTGCTCCCATAGCGGGAGGGCCACCTAACATTCAGTACTTC. It encodes CSAPIAGGPPNIQYF.

This clonotype was observed a few times. The chain couples TRBV2 to TRBJ2-3; weak D call: TRBD2 (5 bases). The germline V gene has CDR1 SNHLY and CDR2 FYNNEI. Trimming stripped 6 bases from V and 1 base from J, with 17 bases between. This CDR3 spans 16 amino acids. CDR3 sequence reads: CASRAITRKGTDTQYF. For the CDR3, the DNA is TGTGCCAGCAGGGCTATAACTAGAAAAGGCACAGATACGCAGTATTTT. Full variable domain (missing parts from reference TRBV2 and TRBJ2-3): EPEVTQTPSHQVTQMGQEVILRCVPISNHLYFYWYRQILGQKVEFLVSFYNNEISEKSEIFDDQFSVERPDGSNFTLKIRSTKLEDSAMYFCASRAITRKGTDTQYFGPGTRLTVL.

This clonotype was detected once. V gene TRBV5-1 combines with J gene TRBJ2-1; 8 nucleotides agree with TRBD2. V was clipped by 3 bases and J by 4 bases; unmatched bases: 9. Germline V lookup: CDR1 SGHRS, CDR2 YFSETQ. The CDR3 contains 16 residues. CDR3 sequence (DNA): TGCGCCAGCAGCTCCTCCGGGAGGGACTTATACAATGAGCAGTTCTTC. Translated, it gives CASSSSGRDLYNEQFF.

This clonotype was counted a few times. The chain joins TRBV14 to TRBJ2-4, with 9 bases matching TRBD1. Germline loops: CDR1 SGHDN, CDR2 FVKESK. The V and J ends lost 2 bases and 8 bases, in that order; junction bases with no gene match: 4. The CDR3 covers 14 residues. The CDR3 DNA sequence: TGTGCCAGCAGCCAATCCGGGACAGGGTACATTCAGTACTTC. This sequence encodes CASSQSGTGYIQYF.

This clonotype was observed a few times. CDR3 nucleotides: TGTGCCATCAGTGAGTCGATTGCGGGAAGGGAGGTCGAGCAGTACTTC. Protein: CAISESIAGREVEQYF. This rearrangement joins TRBV10-3 to TRBJ2-7; a possible D gene is TRBD2 (6 bases). The CDR3 covers 16 residues. Trimming left V 0 bases short and J 6 bases short, with 18 bases between. CDR1 ENHRY and CDR2 SYGVKD come from the germline V gene.

The chain joins TRBV3-1 to TRBJ2-1; 10 bases are shared with TRBD2. Germline-derived CDR1 and CDR2 are LGHDT and YNNKEL (reference sequence). The J segment lost 8 bases and the V segment lost 6 bases, leaving 19 bases of the junction unmatched. This CDR3 contains 18 residues. CDR3 in DNA: TGTGCCAGCAGAGGTCTTTTAGCGGGAGGCCAGGGTGGAGATGAGCAGTTCTTC. Protein product: CASRGLLAGGQGGDEQFF.

The chain carries TRBV4-2 and TRBJ2-5, with D perhaps TRBD2 (6 bases). This CDR3 comprises 16 residues. V was trimmed by 1 base and J by 3 bases, leaving 15 bases between them. The germline V gene encodes CDR1 LGHNA and CDR2 YNFKEQ. CDR3 amino acids: CASSQVLGSGEETQYF. In nucleotides, the CDR3 is TGTGCCAGCAGCCAAGTTTTGGGTTCGGGGGAAGAGACCCAGTACTTC.

This clonotype was seen repeatedly, ten times or more. The chain is built from TRBV29-1 and TRBJ2-7; D gene ambiguous. The CDR3 consists of 13 residues. The V and J ends lost 2 bases and 7 bases respectively, with 15 bases between them. Germline V gene data show CDR1 as SQVTM and CDR2 as ANQGSEA. DNA for the CDR3: TGCAGCGTTGAAAGTATTAGGTCTGGAGAGCAGTACTTC. Protein sequence: CSVESIRSGEQYF.

In this sample, this clonotype turned up a few times. The V call is TRBV11-1, the J call TRBJ2-1, with 9 bases identical to TRBD1. CDR3 length equals 19 residues. Germline assignment: CDR1 SGHAT and CDR2 FQDESV (reference sequence). Trimming removed 6 bases from V and 1 base from J; junction bases left unmatched: 16. CDR3 sequence: CASRISGTGDRVSYNEQFF. CDR3 nucleotide sequence: TGTGCCAGCAGAATTAGTGGAACTGGGGACAGGGTGTCCTACAATGAGCAGTTCTTC.

This clonotype was detected only a few times. V and J are TRBV5-1 and TRBJ2-1, with 8 bases fitting TRBD1. This CDR3 spans 13 amino acids. CDR1 and CDR2 (germline): SGHRS, YFSETQ. V was clipped by 2 bases and J by 9 bases; unmatched bases: 4. CDR3 bases: TGCGCCAGCAGCTTTGGACAGGGCGGTGAGCAGTTCTTC. Protein sequence: CASSFGQGGEQFF. Together with reference TRBV5-1 and TRBJ2-1, the CDR3 gives the full variable domain: KAGVTQTPRYLIKTRGQQVTLSCSPISGHRSVSWYQQTPGQGLQFLFEYFSETQRNKGNFPGRFSGRQFSNSRSEMNVSTLELGDSALYLCASSFGQGGEQFFGPGTRLTVL.

The chain combines TRBV10-3 with TRBJ1-6; TRBD1 matches at 7 bases. The CDR3 totals 15 residues. The V segment lost 4 bases and the J segment 9 bases; nucleotides outside the gene matches: 9. Germline CDR1 ENHRY, CDR2 SYGVKD. The CDR3 protein is CAISVARQGGSPLHF. The CDR3 DNA reads TGTGCCATCAGTGTCGCTCGACAGGGCGGTTCACCCCTCCACTTT.

The sample holds a few counts of this clonotype. The chain carries TRBV10-3 and TRBJ2-5; D could derive from TRBD1 or TRBD2 (5 bases each). CDR1 ENHRY and CDR2 SYGVKD come from the germline V gene. The CDR3 extends over 12 amino acids. V lost 10 bases and J 2 bases, leaving 11 bases between the germline ends. The CDR3 region is CATHGAQETQYF. The CDR3 DNA reads as TGTGCCACCCACGGGGCACAAGAGACCCAGTACTTC.

The chain links TRBV5-1 to TRBJ2-1, with 10 bases identical to TRBD2. The V gene end was trimmed by 3 bases and the J gene end by 2 bases; junction bases not matched to a gene: 8. This CDR3 is built from 17 residues. CDR1 SGHRS and CDR2 YFSETQ come from the germline V gene. CDR3 sequence reads: CASSSAGTSGAYNEQFF. The CDR3, as DNA: TGCGCCAGCAGCTCGGCCGGTACTAGCGGGGCCTACAATGAGCAGTTCTTC.

The sample holds a few counts of this clonotype. This sequence joins TRBV10-3 and TRBJ2-7; D call uncertain. Between the trimmed V and J ends, which lost 10 bases and 2 bases, there was a span of 15 bases. The germline V gene encodes CDR1 ENHRY and CDR2 SYGVKD. This CDR3 is built from 13 residues. CDR3 sequence reads: CATNLGNTYEQYF. The CDR3 coding sequence is TGTGCCACCAATTTGGGGAATACCTACGAGCAGTACTTC.

This clonotype was observed a few times. The chain joins TRBV28 to TRBJ2-5; 8 bases line up with TRBD2. The CDR3 contains 16 residues. J was trimmed by 3 bases and V by 4 bases; bases with no gene match: 10. Germline V gene lookup returns CDR1 MDHEN and CDR2 SYDVKM. Written as DNA, the CDR3 is TGTGCCAGCAGTTCCGGGAGGGACACGGAGGAAGAGACCCAGTACTTC. It is translated as CASSSGRDTEEETQYF. Full variable domain (outside the CDR3, taken from reference TRBV28 and TRBJ2-5): DVKVTQSSRYLVKRTGEKVFLECVQDMDHENMFWYRQDPGLGLRLIYFSYDVKMKEKGDIPEGYSVSREKKERFSLILESASTNQTSMYLCASSSGRDTEEETQYFGPGTRLLVL.

The chain recombines TRBV20-1 with TRBJ2-7; D is unresolved. The CDR3 is 13 amino acids. V was trimmed by 3 bases and J by 6 bases, leaving 15 bases between them. Per germline, CDR1 DFQATT and CDR2 SNEGSKA (reference sequence). CDR3 bases: TGCAGTGCTAGTAAATCAGCTCATCCCGAGCAGTACTTC. This encodes CSASKSAHPEQYF.

The V gene is TRBV5-1, the J gene TRBJ1-2, with TRBD1 matching over 7 bases. The CDR3 spans 14 residues. Germline values: CDR1 SGHRS, CDR2 YFSETQ. J gave up 4 bases and V 4 bases, and 7 bases lay outside the gene matches. As DNA, the CDR3 is TGCGCCAGCAGCGAAAACAGGGGAATCTATGGCTACACCTTC. Its translation: CASSENRGIYGYTF.

Only a few counts were recorded for this clonotype. The J gene is TRBJ2-1, the V gene TRBV6-1; D gene ambiguous. Germline loops: CDR1 MNHNS, CDR2 SASEGT. V lost 2 bases to trimming and J lost 6 bases, with 2 bases between them. The CDR3 is 11 amino acids. The DNA for the CDR3 is TGTGCCAGCAGTGAATTCAATGAGCAGTTCTTC. This sequence encodes CASSEFNEQFF.

V is TRBV5-1 and J is TRBJ2-1; either TRBD1 or TRBD2 may supply D (6 bases each). V lost 4 bases and J lost 4, with 18 bases in between. CDR1 is SGHRS and CDR2 is YFSETQ in the germline V gene. The CDR3 spans 16 residues. CDR3 residues: CASSPLGGFGYNEQFF. CDR3 in DNA: TGCGCCAGCAGCCCGTTAGGGGGGTTCGGTTACAATGAGCAGTTCTTC.

The rearrangement uses TRBV27 and TRBJ2-3; D could derive from TRBD1 or TRBD2 (5 bases each). The germline V and J ends were trimmed by 0 bases and 8 bases, with 12 bases remaining between them. CDR1 and CDR2 from the germline V gene are MNHEY and SMNVEV (reference sequence). This CDR3 contains 14 residues. The CDR3 DNA reads TGTGCCAGCAGTTTATCGAGGGGTAGGGGTACGCAGTATTTT. Translating it yields CASSLSRGRGTQYF.

The table lists this clonotype with a few counts. The chain joins TRBV28 to TRBJ2-1, with D perhaps matching TRBD2 (6 bases). Looked up from germline, CDR1 is MDHEN and CDR2 is SYDVKM. V was pared by 2 bases and J by 5 bases, with 10 bases between. The CDR3 length is 14 residues. For the CDR3, the DNA is TGTGCCAGCAGTTTAGTTGGCGGGAACAATGAGCAGTTCTTC. This gives the protein CASSLVGGNNEQFF.

V gene TRBV7-9 combines with J gene TRBJ2-1, with D tentatively TRBD2 (6 bases). Germline V gene lookup returns CDR1 SEHNR and CDR2 FQNEAQ (reference sequence). Trimming pared 0 bases from V and 12 bases from J, leaving 21 bases between. This CDR3 has 16 amino acids. CDR3 bases: TGTGCCAGCAGCTTAGCGCAGGGCGGGGCCGTAAGGGGGCAGTTCTTC. This sequence encodes CASSLAQGGAVRGQFF.

This clonotype showed up just a few times. The chain couples TRBV7-2 to TRBJ2-7, with 9 bases lining up with TRBD1. This CDR3 has 12 residues. Germline lookup yields CDR1 SGHTA and CDR2 FQGNSA. V was pared by 5 bases and J by 6 bases, with 2 bases of the junction left unmatched. The CDR3 loop reads CASSMTGGEQYF. In DNA form, the CDR3 reads TGTGCCAGCAGCATGACAGGGGGCGAGCAGTACTTC. Together with reference TRBV7-2 and TRBJ2-7, the CDR3 gives the full variable domain: GAGVSQSPSNKVTEKGKDVELRCDPISGHTALYWYRQSLGQGLEFLIYFQGNSAPDKSGLPSDRFSAERTGGSVSTLTIQRTQQEDSAVYLCASSMTGGEQYFGPGTRLTVT.

The sample holds a few counts of this clonotype. The chain carries TRBV3-1 and TRBJ1-6; D uncertain. The CDR3 is 14 residues long. V shed 6 bases and J shed 8 bases, with 14 bases lying between them. The germline V gene encodes CDR1 LGHDT and CDR2 YNNKEL (reference sequence). This CDR3 is CASSPSPGYSPLHF. The DNA of the CDR3 is TGTGCCAGCAGTCCTAGTCCCGGGTATTCACCCCTCCACTTT.

The sample holds a few counts of this clonotype. The rearrangement links TRBV7-9 to TRBJ2-5; 8 positions agree with TRBD2. Germline V CDR1 and CDR2: SEHNR, FQNEAQ (reference sequence). This CDR3 has 17 amino acids. After removal of 3 bases from V and 5 bases from J, the junction contained 14 bases not matched to a gene. The CDR3 DNA follows: TGTGCCAGCAGCTTCGCGACTAGCGCTGGTATTTGGGAGACCCAGTACTTC. Amino acid sequence: CASSFATSAGIWETQYF.